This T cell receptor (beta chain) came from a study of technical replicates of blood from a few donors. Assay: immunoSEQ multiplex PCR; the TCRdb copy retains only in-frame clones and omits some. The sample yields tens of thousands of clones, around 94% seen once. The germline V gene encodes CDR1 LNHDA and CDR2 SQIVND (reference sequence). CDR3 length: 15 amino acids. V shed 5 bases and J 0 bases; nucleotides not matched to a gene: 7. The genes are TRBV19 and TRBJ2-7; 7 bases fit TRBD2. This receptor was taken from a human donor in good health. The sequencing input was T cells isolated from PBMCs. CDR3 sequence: CASSSLAGGSYEQYF. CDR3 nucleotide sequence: TGTGCCAGTAGTTCGTTAGCGGGTGGCTCCTACGAGCAGTACTTC.